Presented here are 28 T cell receptor beta chains from one specimen sequenced in a study of early T cells in non-severe SARS-CoV-2 infection. TCRdb redid the calling of the 5' RACE reads with MiXCR, one entry per CDR3 protein. The sample comprises some 77,000 distinct CDR3 sequences, around 12% of which are singletons, and roughly 15% rests with the top ten. The source was whole blood, collected at baseline. These receptors were collected from an adult who was a healthcare worker with PCR-confirmed SARS-CoV-2 infection or an uninfected control (not recorded which). The donor label of this sample is uncertain.

This clonotype has ten or more counts. The rearrangement joins TRBV29-1 to TRBJ2-7; 7 bases are a match to TRBD2. From germline, CDR1 is SQVTM and CDR2 ANQGSEA. V shed 4 bases, J shed 7 bases, and the junction held 10 bases outside the gene matches. The CDR3 extends over 13 amino acids. In nucleotides, the CDR3 is TGCAGCGTTGTGAGCGGGGCGCCGGAGGAGCAGTACTTC. Its protein is CSVVSGAPEEQYF.

The rearrangement uses TRBV5-6 and TRBJ1-2; D is ambiguous. The CDR3 sequence is 14 residues long. Germline V gene data show CDR1 as SGHDT and CDR2 as YYEEEE. V lost 0 bases and J lost 0, with 6 bases in between. In nucleotides, the CDR3 is TGTGCCAGCAGCTTGGCCCATTCTAACTATGGCTACACCTTC. This encodes CASSLAHSNYGYTF.

This sequence joins TRBV18 and TRBJ2-3, with D maybe TRBD2 (6 bases). Trimming cost V 3 bases and J 3 bases, with 7 bases left between them. CDR3 size: 13 residues. CDR1 KGHSH and CDR2 LQKENI come from the germline V gene. DNA for the CDR3: TGTGCCAGCTCACCCCGGGGGACAGATACGCAGTATTTT. Translation: CASSPRGTDTQYF.

This clonotype has a handful of counts. The chain joins TRBV6-1 to TRBJ2-1, with 8 bases fitting TRBD2. Looked up from germline, CDR1 is MNHNS and CDR2 is SASEGT. V shed 7 bases and J 3 bases; nucleotides not matched to a gene: 8. This CDR3 comprises 15 residues. The CDR3 here is CASIPQAGGYNEQFF. The DNA for the CDR3 is TGTGCCAGCATTCCCCAGGCGGGGGGCTACAATGAGCAGTTCTTC.

In its sample, this clonotype was seen a few times. The rearrangement joins TRBV6-2 or TRBV6-3 to TRBJ1-5; D call uncertain. The CDR3 runs to 14 residues. Between the trimmed V and J ends, which lost 6 bases and 0 bases, there was a span of 9 bases. Germline CDR1 reads MNHEY; CDR2 reads SVGEGT. CDR3 sequence: CASSFTNSNQPQHF. The CDR3, as DNA: TGTGCCAGCAGCTTCACAAATAGCAATCAGCCCCAGCATTTT.

V and J are TRBV3-1 and TRBJ1-2; no clear D gene. V lost 0 bases and J 6 bases, leaving 14 bases between the germline ends. This CDR3 contains 15 residues. CDR1 is LGHDT, CDR2 YNNKEL, per germline (reference sequence). CDR3: CASSQDDIPGDGYTF. CDR3 DNA sequence: TGTGCCAGCAGCCAAGATGACATCCCGGGCGATGGCTACACCTTC.

This clonotype turned up a few times. The chain combines TRBV7-8 with TRBJ2-7; either TRBD1 or TRBD2 may supply D (6 bases each). The V end lost 4 bases, the J end lost 2 bases, and 18 bases lay between the germline ends. The germline gives CDR1 SGHVS, CDR2 FQNEAQ. The CDR3 is 16 amino acids. The CDR3 region is CASSSPEGGNPYEQYF. The CDR3 nucleotides are TGTGCCAGCAGCTCGCCCGAAGGGGGGAACCCCTACGAGCAGTACTTC.

At least ten counts were recorded for this clonotype. The genes are TRBV4-2 and TRBJ2-3; 7 bases match TRBD2. Germline assignment: CDR1 LGHNA and CDR2 YNFKEQ. The junction had 7 bases not matched to a gene; V was cut back by 4 bases and J by 3 bases. This CDR3 comprises 15 residues. The CDR3 protein is CASSRRSGVTDTQYF. CDR3 bases: TGTGCCAGCAGCCGACGAAGCGGGGTAACAGATACGCAGTATTTT.

The chain recombines TRBV12-3 or TRBV12-4 with TRBJ1-1; the D gene is possibly TRBD1 (5 bases). The CDR3 spans 14 residues. V gave up 3 bases and J gave up 4 bases, with 12 bases separating them. Here the CDR3 reads CASSLRRGVTEAFF. The DNA of the CDR3 is TGTGCCAGCAGTTTGCGGAGGGGAGTCACTGAAGCTTTCTTT.

The sample holds many counts of this clonotype. The chain carries TRBV4-3 and TRBJ1-5; tentatively, D is TRBD1 (5 bases). CDR3 length: 16 amino acids. V lost 0 bases and J lost 6, with 15 bases in between. The V gene's germline CDR1 is LGHNA and CDR2 YSLEER. CDR3 sequence reads: CASSQEHPSGTQPQHF. The CDR3, as DNA: TGCGCCAGCAGCCAAGAACACCCAAGCGGGACTCAGCCCCAGCATTTT.

The chain has TRBV6-1 and TRBJ2-1; 8 positions match TRBD2. Germline CDR1 and CDR2: MNHNS and SASEGT. The trim removed 5 bases at V and 2 bases at J, leaving 8 bases unmatched. This CDR3 spans 16 amino acids. CDR3 nucleotide sequence: TGTGCCAGCAGTATAACAACTAGCGGTACCTACAATGAGCAGTTCTTC. Its protein product is CASSITTSGTYNEQFF.

This clonotype has only a few counts. The rearrangement joins TRBV6-1 to TRBJ2-5; D is perhaps TRBD2 (6 bases). The CDR3 contains 16 residues. The germline V gene has CDR1 MNHNS and CDR2 SASEGT. The V and J ends lost 2 bases and 2 bases respectively, with 15 bases between them. The CDR3 is CASSEIAAAAQETQYF. Written as DNA, the CDR3 is TGTGCCAGCAGTGAAATAGCGGCAGCTGCTCAAGAGACCCAGTACTTC.

Only a few counts were recorded for this clonotype. This chain connects TRBV29-1 to TRBJ1-2; D uncertain. Germline V gene sequence: CDR1 SQVTM, CDR2 ANQGSEA. This CDR3 is built from 14 residues. V was shortened by 4 bases and J by 3 bases, with 15 bases between the two germline ends. CDR3 sequence (DNA): TGCAGCGTTGTAGGGCTCACCATGGACTATGGCTACACCTTC. Amino acids: CSVVGLTMDYGYTF.

The sample holds a few counts of this clonotype. J is TRBJ2-3 and V is TRBV6-2 or TRBV6-3; no clear D gene. The CDR3 is 11 amino acids. V was trimmed by 2 bases and J by 8 bases, leaving 5 bases between them. Germline CDR1 MNHEY, CDR2 SVGEGT. The CDR3 loop reads CASSYGVTQYF. The CDR3 nucleotides read TGTGCCAGCAGTTACGGAGTTACGCAGTATTTT.

V is TRBV12-3 or TRBV12-4 and J is TRBJ1-5; no clear D gene. The CDR3 totals 9 residues. Trimming stripped 8 bases from V and 9 bases from J, with 5 bases between. This CDR3 reads CASHWPQHF. CDR3 coding DNA: TGTGCCAGCCACTGGCCCCAGCATTTT.

A few counts support this clonotype. This chain uses TRBV11-3 with TRBJ1-3; D remains ambiguous. This CDR3 comprises 13 residues. V lost 6 bases and J lost 6, with 12 bases in between. Germline CDR1 reads SGHNT; CDR2 reads YENEEA. CDR3 protein: CASSAGPENTIYF. Here the CDR3 DNA reads TGTGCCAGCAGTGCAGGTCCTGAAAACACCATATATTTT.

V and J are TRBV6-1 and TRBJ2-3; 8 positions match TRBD2. The junction had 11 bases not matched to a gene; V was cut back by 10 bases and J by 2 bases. The CDR3 has 15 residues. Germline CDR1 is MNHNS and CDR2 is SASEGT. CDR3 bases: TGTGCCATTCCGACGGGGACTAGATCCACAGATACGCAGTATTTT. Translated, it gives CAIPTGTRSTDTQYF.

This clonotype was found many times. The chain is built from TRBV25-1 and TRBJ2-7; possibly TRBD1 for D (5 bases). This CDR3 is 14 amino acids long. The germline V gene has CDR1 MGHDK and CDR2 SYGVNS. Trimming stripped 1 base from V and 6 bases from J, with 13 bases between. The CDR3 DNA sequence: TGTGCCAGCAGTGAATCCTTTGGCACAGGCGAGCAGTACTTC. Translation: CASSESFGTGEQYF.

This clonotype was recorded a few times. The chain joins TRBV10-1 to TRBJ1-1; no reliable D call. This CDR3 region has 13 residues. The V and J ends lost 3 bases and 2 bases respectively, with 7 bases between them. Germline CDR1 and CDR2: WNHNN and SYGVQD (reference sequence). The CDR3 DNA is TGCGCCAGCAGTGAAAAGGTCAACACTGAAGCTTTCTTT. Its translation: CASSEKVNTEAFF.

The chain uses TRBV15 and TRBJ1-2; the match to TRBD1 covers 8 bases. Germline V gene data show CDR1 as LNHNV and CDR2 as YYDKDF (reference sequence). The CDR3 length is 12 residues. V lost 5 bases to trimming and J lost 7 bases; unmatched junction nucleotides: 3. The CDR3 DNA reads as TGTGCCACCAGCCCAGGGGGCCCTGGCTACACCTTC. As protein: CATSPGGPGYTF.

This clonotype has at least ten counts. The chain combines TRBV6-6 with TRBJ1-4; D uncertain. This CDR3 has 15 amino acids. Germline V lookup: CDR1 MNHNY, CDR2 SVGAGI (reference sequence). V was cut by 4 bases and J by 0 bases, with 9 bases left in between. This CDR3 reads CASSSIDSTNEKLFF. The CDR3 DNA reads as TGTGCCAGCAGTTCCATCGATTCAACTAATGAAAAACTGTTTTTT.

The chain combines TRBV4-2 with TRBJ2-3, with D possibly TRBD2 on 6 matching bases. Looked up from germline, CDR1 is LGHNA and CDR2 is YNFKEQ. The ends were cut back, 1 base at V and 8 bases at J, with 10 bases in the middle. The CDR3 loop spans 13 amino acids. The CDR3, as DNA: TGTGCCAGCAGCCAAGCCGGAGGGAGTACGCAGTATTTT. This translates into CASSQAGGSTQYF.

This rearrangement joins TRBV2 to TRBJ2-4; D uncertain. Trimming left V 0 bases short and J 6 bases short, with 12 bases between. Germline-derived CDR1 and CDR2 are SNHLY and FYNNEI. The CDR3 covers 15 residues. The DNA of the CDR3 is TGTGCCAGCAGTGAAGCAGGGATGCTGGGAAACATTCAGTACTTC. Residues: CASSEAGMLGNIQYF.

This clonotype was recorded at least ten times. V is TRBV4-1 and J is TRBJ1-5; D gene uncertain. CDR3 length: 16 residues. Germline lookup yields CDR1 MGHRA and CDR2 YSYEKL. V gave up 2 bases and J gave up 4 bases, with 15 bases separating them. The CDR3 sequence is CASSQSGGYGNQPQHF. In DNA form, the CDR3 reads TGCGCCAGCAGCCAATCCGGTGGCTACGGGAATCAGCCCCAGCATTTT.

The rearrangement joins TRBV7-2 to TRBJ2-5, with D hard to call. V was cut by 2 bases and J by 2 bases, with 6 bases left in between. CDR3 length: 13 residues. From germline, CDR1 is SGHTA and CDR2 FQGNSA. CDR3 protein: CASSLTRQETQYF. DNA for the CDR3: TGTGCCAGCAGCTTAACCCGACAAGAGACCCAGTACTTC.

This clonotype was detected many times. The chain couples TRBV11-1 to TRBJ2-7; D perhaps matches TRBD2 (6 bases). V lost 3 bases to trimming and J lost 1 base, with 22 bases between them. CDR1 is SGHAT and CDR2 is FQDESV in the germline V gene (reference sequence). The CDR3 has 18 residues. This chain's CDR3 is CASSFYFDLTGTSYEQYF. Here the CDR3 DNA reads TGTGCCAGCAGCTTTTACTTCGACCTAACCGGGACTTCCTACGAGCAGTACTTC.

This clonotype has at least ten counts. The genes are TRBV7-3 and TRBJ2-1; TRBD2 matches at 11 bases. Losses at the gene ends were 1 base for V and 9 bases for J; bases not matched to a gene: 2. The CDR3 covers 14 residues. Germline V gene lookup returns CDR1 SGHTA and CDR2 FQGTGA. The DNA of the CDR3 is TGTGCCAGCAGCTTAAGACTAGCGGGACGTGAGCAGTTCTTC. Translation gives CASSLRLAGREQFF.

In this sample, this clonotype turned up a few times. The gene calls are TRBV27 and TRBJ1-1; possibly TRBD1 for D (5 bases). Germline V gene lookup returns CDR1 MNHEY and CDR2 SMNVEV (reference sequence). V dropped 4 bases and J dropped 4 bases, with 10 bases sitting between them. This CDR3 region has 13 residues. For the CDR3, the DNA is TGTGCCAGCAGTTGGGGGGAAACCACTGAAGCTTTCTTT. Amino acid sequence: CASSWGETTEAFF.